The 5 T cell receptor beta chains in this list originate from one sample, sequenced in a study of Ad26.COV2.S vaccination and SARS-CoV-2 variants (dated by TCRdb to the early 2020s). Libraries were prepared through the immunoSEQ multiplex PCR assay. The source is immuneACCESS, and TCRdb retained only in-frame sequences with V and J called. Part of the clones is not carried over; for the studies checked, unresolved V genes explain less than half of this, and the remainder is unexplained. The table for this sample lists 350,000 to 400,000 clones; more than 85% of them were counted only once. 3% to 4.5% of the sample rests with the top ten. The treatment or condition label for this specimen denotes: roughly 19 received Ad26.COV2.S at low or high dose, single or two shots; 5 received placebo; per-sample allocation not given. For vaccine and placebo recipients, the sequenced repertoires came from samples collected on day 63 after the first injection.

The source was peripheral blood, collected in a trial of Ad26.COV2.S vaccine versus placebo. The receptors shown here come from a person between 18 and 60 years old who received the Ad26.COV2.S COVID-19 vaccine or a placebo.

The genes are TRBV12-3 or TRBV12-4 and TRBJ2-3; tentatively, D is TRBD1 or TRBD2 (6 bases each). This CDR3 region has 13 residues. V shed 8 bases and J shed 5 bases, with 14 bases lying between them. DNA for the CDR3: TGTGCCAGCGAGGTCGGGGGCGAAGATACGCAGTATTTT. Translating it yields CASEVGGEDTQYF.

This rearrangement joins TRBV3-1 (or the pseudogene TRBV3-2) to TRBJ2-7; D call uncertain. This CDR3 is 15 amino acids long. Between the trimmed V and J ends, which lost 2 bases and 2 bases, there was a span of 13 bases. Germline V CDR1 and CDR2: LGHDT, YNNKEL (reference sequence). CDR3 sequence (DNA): TGTGCCAGCAGCCAATATGAGCAGCCAACCTACGAGCAGTACTTC. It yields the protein CASSQYEQPTYEQYF.

The DNA of the CDR3 is TGTGCCAGTACCTACAGGGTAGGGGTTGGAAACACCATATATTTT. Translation: CASTYRVGVGNTIYF. This chain connects TRBV19 to TRBJ1-3; the D gene is possibly TRBD1 (6 bases). The CDR3 sequence is 15 residues long. V was trimmed by 7 bases and J by 3 bases, leaving 16 bases between them. The germline V gene encodes CDR1 LNHDA and CDR2 SQIVND (reference sequence). Drawing the rest from reference TRBV19 and TRBJ1-3, the complete variable domain is DGGITQSPKYLFRKEGQNVTLSCEQNLNHDAMYWYRQDPGQGLRLIYYSQIVNDFQKGDIAEGYSVSREKKESFPLTVTSAQKNPTAFYLCASTYRVGVGNTIYFGEGSWLTVV.

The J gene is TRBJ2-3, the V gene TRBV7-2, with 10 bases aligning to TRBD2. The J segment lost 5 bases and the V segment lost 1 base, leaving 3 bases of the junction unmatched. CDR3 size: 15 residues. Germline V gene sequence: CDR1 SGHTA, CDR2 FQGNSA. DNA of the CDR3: TGTGCCAGCAGCTTAGTTAGCGGGGGGTTAGATACGCAGTATTTT. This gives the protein CASSLVSGGLDTQYF.

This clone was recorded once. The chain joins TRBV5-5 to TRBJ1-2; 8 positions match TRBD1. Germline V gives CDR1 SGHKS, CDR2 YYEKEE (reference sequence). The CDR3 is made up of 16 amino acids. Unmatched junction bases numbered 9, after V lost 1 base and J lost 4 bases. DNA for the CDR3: TGTGCCAGCAGCTTGTTCACAGGGGGGAACCTCTATGGCTACACCTTC. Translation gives CASSLFTGGNLYGYTF.